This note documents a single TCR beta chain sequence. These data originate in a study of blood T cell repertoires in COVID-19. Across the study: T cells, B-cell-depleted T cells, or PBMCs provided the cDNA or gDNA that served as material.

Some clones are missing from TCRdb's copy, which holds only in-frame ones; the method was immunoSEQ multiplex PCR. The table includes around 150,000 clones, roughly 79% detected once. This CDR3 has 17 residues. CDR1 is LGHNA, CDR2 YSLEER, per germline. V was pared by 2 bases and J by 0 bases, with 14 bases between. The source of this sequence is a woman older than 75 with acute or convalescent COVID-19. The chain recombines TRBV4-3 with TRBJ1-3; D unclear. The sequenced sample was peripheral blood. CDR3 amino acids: CASSQTMPGSSGNTIYF. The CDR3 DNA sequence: TGCGCCAGCAGCCAAACTATGCCTGGGAGCTCTGGAAACACCATATATTTT.